The clone carrying this T cell receptor beta chain was counted between two and nine times. The record originates from a study of response to subunit inactivated influenza vaccine. TCRdb re-derived calls from the RT-PCR reads in MiXCR, one entry per CDR3 protein. Among more than 550,000 distinct CDR3 sequences listed, roughly 10% were seen once. The ends were cut back, 5 bases at V and 12 bases at J, with 19 bases in the middle. The CDR3 runs to 13 residues. CDR1 and CDR2 from the germline V gene are SGHNT and YENEEA. Another study also made use of these data, one on T cells expressing NK-cell markers. That report adds: Beta-chain TCR cDNA was generated via 5'RACE template switching with UMIs.

The sequence was collected from a man between 45 and 60 years old who received an inactivated influenza vaccine. The rearrangement joins TRBV11-3 to TRBJ1-1, with D hard to call. The source was PBMCs from blood, collected on the day of vaccination. The CDR3 here is CASSPGPGERTFF. The CDR3 DNA reads TGTGCCAGCAGCCCCGGCCCCGGGGAGAGAACTTTCTTT. Together with reference TRBV11-3 and TRBJ1-1, the CDR3 gives the full variable domain: EAGVVQSPRYKIIEKKQPVAFWCNPISGHNTLYWYLQNLGQGPELLIRYENEEAVDDSQLPKDRFSAERLKGVDSTLKIQPAELGDSAVYLCASSPGPGERTFFGQGTRLTVV.